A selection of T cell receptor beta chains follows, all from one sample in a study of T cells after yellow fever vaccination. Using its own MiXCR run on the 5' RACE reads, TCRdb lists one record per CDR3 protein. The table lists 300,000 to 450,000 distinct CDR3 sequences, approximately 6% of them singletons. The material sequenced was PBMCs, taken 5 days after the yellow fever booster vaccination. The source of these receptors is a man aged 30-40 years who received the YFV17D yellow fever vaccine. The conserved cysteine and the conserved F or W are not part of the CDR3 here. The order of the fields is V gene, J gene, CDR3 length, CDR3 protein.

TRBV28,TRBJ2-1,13,ASNWRQTSYNEQF
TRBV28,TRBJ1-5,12,AINNRGLLEAQH
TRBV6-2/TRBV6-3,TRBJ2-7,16,ASSYGFGRAAKTYEQY
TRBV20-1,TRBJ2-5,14,SAKAWTSGTQETQY
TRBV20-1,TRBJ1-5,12,SGRPGTGNQPQH
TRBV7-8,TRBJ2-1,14,ASSLAWVGAANEQF
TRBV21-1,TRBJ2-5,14,ARDPGPPNNQETQY
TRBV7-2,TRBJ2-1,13,ASSPRTSGRVTQV
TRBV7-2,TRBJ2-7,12,ASSLDYPHYEQY
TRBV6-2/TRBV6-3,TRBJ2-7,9,ASSPWVEQY
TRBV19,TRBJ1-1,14,ASSSWSGPVNTEAF
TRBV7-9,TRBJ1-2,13,ASSSSTGIYYGYT
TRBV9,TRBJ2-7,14,ASSVDPSGGVVVQY
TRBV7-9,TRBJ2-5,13,ASSSGSLSQETQY
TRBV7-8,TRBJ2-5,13,ASSPTGSNWETQY
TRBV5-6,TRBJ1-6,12,ASSLQGLNSPLH
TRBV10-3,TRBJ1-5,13,AISESFDSNQPQH
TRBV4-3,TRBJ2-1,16,ASSPIKREGRKNNEQF
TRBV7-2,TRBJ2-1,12,ASSSSGSGSKQF
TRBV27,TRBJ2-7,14,ASSFVAGNLHYEQY
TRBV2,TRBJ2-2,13,ASSEGLAVTGELF
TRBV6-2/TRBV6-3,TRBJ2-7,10,ASNQDRYEQY
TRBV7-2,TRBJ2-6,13,ASSLDSSGANVLT
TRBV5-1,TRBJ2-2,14,ASSLGGTPNTGELF
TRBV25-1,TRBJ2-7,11,ASGGTGGNEQY